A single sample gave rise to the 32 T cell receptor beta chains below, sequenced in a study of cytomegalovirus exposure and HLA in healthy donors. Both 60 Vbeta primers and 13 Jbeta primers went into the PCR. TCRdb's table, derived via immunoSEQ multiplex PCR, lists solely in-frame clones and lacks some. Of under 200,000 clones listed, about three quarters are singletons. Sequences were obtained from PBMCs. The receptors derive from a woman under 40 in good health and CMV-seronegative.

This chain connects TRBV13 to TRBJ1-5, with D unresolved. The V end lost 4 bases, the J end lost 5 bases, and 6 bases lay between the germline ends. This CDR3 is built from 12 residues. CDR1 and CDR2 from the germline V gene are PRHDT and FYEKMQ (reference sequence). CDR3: CASSSGDQPQHF. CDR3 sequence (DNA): TGTGCCAGCAGCTCCGGTGATCAGCCCCAGCATTTT.

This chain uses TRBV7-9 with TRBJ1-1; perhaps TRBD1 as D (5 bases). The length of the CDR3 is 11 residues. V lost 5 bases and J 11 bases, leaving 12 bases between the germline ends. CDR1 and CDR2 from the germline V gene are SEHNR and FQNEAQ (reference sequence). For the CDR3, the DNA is TGTGCCAGCAGCGCAGGGTTTGAGGCTTTCTTT. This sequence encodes CASSAGFEAFF.

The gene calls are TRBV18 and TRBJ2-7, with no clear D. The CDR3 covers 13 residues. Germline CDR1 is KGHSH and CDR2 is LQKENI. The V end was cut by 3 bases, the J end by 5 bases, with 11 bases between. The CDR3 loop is CASSPFTRDEQYF. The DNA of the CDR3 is TGTGCCAGCTCACCCTTTACCCGGGACGAGCAGTACTTC.

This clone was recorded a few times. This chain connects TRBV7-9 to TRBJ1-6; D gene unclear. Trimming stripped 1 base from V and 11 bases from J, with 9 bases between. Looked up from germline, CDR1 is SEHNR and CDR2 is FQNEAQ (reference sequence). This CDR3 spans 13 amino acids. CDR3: CASSLERKPPLHF. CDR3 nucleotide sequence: TGTGCCAGCAGCTTAGAGAGGAAGCCACCCCTCCACTTT.

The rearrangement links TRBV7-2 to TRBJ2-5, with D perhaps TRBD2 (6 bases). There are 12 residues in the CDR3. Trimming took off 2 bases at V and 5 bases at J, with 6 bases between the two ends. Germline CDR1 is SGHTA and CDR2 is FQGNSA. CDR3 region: CASSLRGETQYF. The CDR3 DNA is TGTGCCAGCAGCTTACGGGGGGAGACCCAGTACTTC.

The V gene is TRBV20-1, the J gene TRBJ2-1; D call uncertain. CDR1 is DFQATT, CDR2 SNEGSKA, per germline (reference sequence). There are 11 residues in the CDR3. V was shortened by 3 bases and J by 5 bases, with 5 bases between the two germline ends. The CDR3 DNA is TGCAGTGCTAGGGCAGACAATGAGCAGTTCTTC. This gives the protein CSARADNEQFF.

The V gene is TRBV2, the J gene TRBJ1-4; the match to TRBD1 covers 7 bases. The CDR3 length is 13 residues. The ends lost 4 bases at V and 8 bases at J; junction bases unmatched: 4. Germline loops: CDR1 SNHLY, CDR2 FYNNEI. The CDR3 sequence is CASSGQGLEKLFF. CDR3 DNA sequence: TGTGCCAGCAGTGGACAGGGTTTAGAAAAACTGTTTTTT.

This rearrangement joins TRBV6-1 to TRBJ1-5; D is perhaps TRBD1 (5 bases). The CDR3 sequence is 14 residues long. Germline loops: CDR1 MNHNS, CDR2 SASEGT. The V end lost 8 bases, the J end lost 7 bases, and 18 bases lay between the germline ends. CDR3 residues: CASAPGGASQPQHF. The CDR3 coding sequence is TGTGCCAGCGCCCCCGGAGGGGCCAGCCAGCCCCAGCATTTT.

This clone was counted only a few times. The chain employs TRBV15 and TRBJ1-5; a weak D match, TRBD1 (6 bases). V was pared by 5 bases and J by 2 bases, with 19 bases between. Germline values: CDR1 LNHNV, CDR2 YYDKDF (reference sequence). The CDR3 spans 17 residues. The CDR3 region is CATSSNPGAGGNQPQHF. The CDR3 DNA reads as TGTGCCACCAGCTCCAATCCCGGGGCAGGGGGCAATCAGCCCCAGCATTTT.

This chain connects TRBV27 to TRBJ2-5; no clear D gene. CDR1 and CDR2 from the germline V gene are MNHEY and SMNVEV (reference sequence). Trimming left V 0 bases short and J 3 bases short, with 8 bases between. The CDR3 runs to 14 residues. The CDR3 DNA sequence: TGTGCCAGCAGTTTATCGAGTCCTAAAGAGACCCAGTACTTC. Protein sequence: CASSLSSPKETQYF.

The chain's CDR3 is CAWSVIRTLYNSPLHF. The CDR3 bases are TGTGCCTGGAGTGTAATCAGGACTCTCTATAATTCACCCCTCCACTTT. The chain recombines TRBV30 with TRBJ1-6; no clear D gene. The CDR3 is made up of 16 amino acids. V dropped 0 bases and J dropped 3 bases, with 12 bases sitting between them. The germline V gene encodes CDR1 GTSNPN and CDR2 SVGIG (reference sequence).

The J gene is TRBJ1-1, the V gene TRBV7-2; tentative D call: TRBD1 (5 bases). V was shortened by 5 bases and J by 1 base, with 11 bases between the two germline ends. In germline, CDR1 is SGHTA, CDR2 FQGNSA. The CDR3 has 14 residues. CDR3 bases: TGTGCCAGCAGCCTCCGACAGACGAACACTGAAGCTTTCTTT. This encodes CASSLRQTNTEAFF. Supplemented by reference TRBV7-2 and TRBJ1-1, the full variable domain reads GAGVSQSPSNKVTEKGKDVELRCDPISGHTALYWYRQSLGQGLEFLIYFQGNSAPDKSGLPSDRFSAERTGGSVSTLTIQRTQQEDSAVYLCASSLRQTNTEAFFGQGTRLTVV.

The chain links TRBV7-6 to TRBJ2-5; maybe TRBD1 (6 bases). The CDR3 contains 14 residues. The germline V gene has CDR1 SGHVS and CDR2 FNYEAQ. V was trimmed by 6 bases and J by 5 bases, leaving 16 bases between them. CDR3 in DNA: TGTGCCAGCAGATCGTACAGGGAGCGGGAGACCCAGTACTTC. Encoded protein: CASRSYRERETQYF.

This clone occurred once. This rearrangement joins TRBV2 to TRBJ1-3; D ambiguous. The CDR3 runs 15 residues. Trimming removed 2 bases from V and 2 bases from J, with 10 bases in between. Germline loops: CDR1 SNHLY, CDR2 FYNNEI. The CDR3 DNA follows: TGTGCCAGCAGTGAAAGAGAGAGCCCTGGAAACACCATATATTTT. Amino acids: CASSERESPGNTIYF.

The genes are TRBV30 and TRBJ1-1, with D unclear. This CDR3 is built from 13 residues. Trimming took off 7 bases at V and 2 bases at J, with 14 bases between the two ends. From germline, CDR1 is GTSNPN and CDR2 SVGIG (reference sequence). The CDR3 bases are TGTGCCTCCTACAGTGTGGCAAACACTGAAGCTTTCTTT. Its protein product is CASYSVANTEAFF.

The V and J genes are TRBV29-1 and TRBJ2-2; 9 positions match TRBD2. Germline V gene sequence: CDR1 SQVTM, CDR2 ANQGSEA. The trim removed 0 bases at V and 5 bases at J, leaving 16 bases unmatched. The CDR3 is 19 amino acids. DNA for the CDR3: TGCAGCGTTGAAGATCCTTCCGGGTCGGCTAGCGGGGTAACCGGGGAGCTGTTTTTT. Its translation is CSVEDPSGSASGVTGELFF.

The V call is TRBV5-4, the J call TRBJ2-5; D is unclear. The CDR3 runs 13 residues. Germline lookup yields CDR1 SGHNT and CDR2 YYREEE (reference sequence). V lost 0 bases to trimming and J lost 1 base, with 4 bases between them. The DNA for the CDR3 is TGTGCCAGCAGCTTGGTAGCCCAAGAGACCCAGTACTTC. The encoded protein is CASSLVAQETQYF.

The CDR3 bases are TGTGCCAGCAGTATCCTTGGGGCAGGGGAGCAGTTCTTC. It is translated as CASSILGAGEQFF. The V call is TRBV27, the J call TRBJ2-1, with D maybe TRBD1 (5 bases). Germline lookup yields CDR1 MNHEY and CDR2 SMNVEV (reference sequence). V was trimmed by 5 bases and J by 10 bases, leaving 15 bases between them. This CDR3 is 13 amino acids long.

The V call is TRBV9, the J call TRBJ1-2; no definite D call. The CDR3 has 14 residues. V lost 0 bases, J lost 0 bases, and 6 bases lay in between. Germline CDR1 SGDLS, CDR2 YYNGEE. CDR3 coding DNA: TGTGCCAGCAGCGTAGACACATCTAACTATGGCTACACCTTC. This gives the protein CASSVDTSNYGYTF.

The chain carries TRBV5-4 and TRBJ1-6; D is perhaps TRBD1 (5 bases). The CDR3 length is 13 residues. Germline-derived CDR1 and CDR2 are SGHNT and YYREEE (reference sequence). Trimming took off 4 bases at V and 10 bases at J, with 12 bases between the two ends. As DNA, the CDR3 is TGTGCCAGCAGCCGGCGGGGGGAGTCACCCCTCCACTTT. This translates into CASSRRGESPLHF.

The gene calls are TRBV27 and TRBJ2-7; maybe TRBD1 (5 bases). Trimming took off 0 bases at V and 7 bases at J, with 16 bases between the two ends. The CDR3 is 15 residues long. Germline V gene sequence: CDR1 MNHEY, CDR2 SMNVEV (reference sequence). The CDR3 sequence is CASSLSSSHRREQYF. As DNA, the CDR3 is TGTGCCAGCAGTTTATCAAGCAGTCACAGGCGGGAGCAGTACTTC.

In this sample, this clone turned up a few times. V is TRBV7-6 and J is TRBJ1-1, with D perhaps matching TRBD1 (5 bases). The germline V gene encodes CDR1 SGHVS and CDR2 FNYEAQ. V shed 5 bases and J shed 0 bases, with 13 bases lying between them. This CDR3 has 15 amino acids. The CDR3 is CASSHGTGMNTEAFF. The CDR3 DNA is TGTGCCAGCAGCCATGGAACAGGCATGAACACTGAAGCTTTCTTT.

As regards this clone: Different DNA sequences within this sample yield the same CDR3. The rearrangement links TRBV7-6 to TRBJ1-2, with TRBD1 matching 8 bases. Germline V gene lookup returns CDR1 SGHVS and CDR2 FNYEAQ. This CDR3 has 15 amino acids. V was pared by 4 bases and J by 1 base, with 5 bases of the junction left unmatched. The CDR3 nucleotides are TGTGCCAGCAGCTCCGGACAGGGATTTAACTATGGCTACACCTTC. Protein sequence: CASSSGQGFNYGYTF.

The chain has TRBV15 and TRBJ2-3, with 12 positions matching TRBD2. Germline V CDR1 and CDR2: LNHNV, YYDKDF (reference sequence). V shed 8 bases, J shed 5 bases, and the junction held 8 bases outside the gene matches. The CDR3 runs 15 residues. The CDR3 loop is CATSPSGGAGDTQYF. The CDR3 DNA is TGTGCCACCTCACCTAGCGGGGGGGCGGGAGATACGCAGTATTTT.

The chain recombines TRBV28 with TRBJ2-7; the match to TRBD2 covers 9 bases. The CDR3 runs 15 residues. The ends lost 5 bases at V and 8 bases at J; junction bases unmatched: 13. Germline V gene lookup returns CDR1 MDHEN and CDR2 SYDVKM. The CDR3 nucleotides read TGTGCCAGCAGTCTCGAGGGTAGCGGGAGCAAGAAGCAGTACTTC. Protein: CASSLEGSGSKKQYF.

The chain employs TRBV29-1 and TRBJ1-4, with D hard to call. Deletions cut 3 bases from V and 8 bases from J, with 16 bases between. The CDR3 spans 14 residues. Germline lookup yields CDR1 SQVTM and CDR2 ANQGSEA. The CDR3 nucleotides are TGCAGCGTTGACGAGGGTCAGTTGAGGGAAAAACTGTTTTTT. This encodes CSVDEGQLREKLFF.

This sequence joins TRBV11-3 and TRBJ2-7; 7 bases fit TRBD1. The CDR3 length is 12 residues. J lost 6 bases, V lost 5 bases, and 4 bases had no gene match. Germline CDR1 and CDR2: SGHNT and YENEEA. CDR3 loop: CASSQDRAEQYF. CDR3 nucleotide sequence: TGTGCCAGCAGCCAAGACAGGGCCGAGCAGTACTTC. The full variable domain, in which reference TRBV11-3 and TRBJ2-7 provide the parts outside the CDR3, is EAGVVQSPRYKIIEKKQPVAFWCNPISGHNTLYWYLQNLGQGPELLIRYENEEAVDDSQLPKDRFSAERLKGVDSTLKIQPAELGDSAVYLCASSQDRAEQYFGPGTRLTVT.

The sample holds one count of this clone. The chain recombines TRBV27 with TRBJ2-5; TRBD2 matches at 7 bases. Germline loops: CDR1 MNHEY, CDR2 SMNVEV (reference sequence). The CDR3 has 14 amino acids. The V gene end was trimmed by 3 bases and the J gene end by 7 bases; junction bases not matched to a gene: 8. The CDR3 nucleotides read TGTGCCAGCAGTTTGGAGGGCCAGCGGGGGACCCAGTACTTC. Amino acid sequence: CASSLEGQRGTQYF.

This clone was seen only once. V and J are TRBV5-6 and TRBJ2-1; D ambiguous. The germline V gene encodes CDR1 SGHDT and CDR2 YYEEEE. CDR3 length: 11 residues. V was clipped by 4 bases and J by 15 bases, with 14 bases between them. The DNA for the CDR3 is TGTGCCAGCAGCCGCCGAGATGGGCCGTTCTTC. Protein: CASSRRDGPFF.

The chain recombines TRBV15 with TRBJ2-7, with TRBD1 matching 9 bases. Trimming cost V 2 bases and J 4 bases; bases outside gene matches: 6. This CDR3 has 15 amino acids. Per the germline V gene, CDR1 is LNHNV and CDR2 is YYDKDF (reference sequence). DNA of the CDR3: TGTGCCACCAGCAGAAGTTCGACAGGGGGGTACGAGCAGTACTTC. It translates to CATSRSSTGGYEQYF.

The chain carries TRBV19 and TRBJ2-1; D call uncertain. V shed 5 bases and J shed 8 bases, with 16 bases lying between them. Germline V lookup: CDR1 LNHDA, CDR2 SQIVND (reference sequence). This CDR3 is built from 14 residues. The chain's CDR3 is CASSPRPDGDEQFF. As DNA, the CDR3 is TGTGCCAGTAGTCCCCGGCCCGACGGAGATGAGCAGTTCTTC.

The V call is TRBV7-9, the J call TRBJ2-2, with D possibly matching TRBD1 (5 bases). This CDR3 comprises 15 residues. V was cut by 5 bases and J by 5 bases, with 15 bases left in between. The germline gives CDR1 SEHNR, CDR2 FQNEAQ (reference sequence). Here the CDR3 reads CASSQGRVDTGELFF. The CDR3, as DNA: TGTGCCAGCAGCCAGGGTCGGGTCGATACCGGGGAGCTGTTTTTT. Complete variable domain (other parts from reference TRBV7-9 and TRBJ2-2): DTGVSQNPRHKITKRGQNVTFRCDPISEHNRLYWYRQTLGQGPEFLTYFQNEAQLEKSRLLSDRFSAERPKGSFSTLEIQRTEQGDSAMYLCASSQGRVDTGELFFGEGSRLTVL.